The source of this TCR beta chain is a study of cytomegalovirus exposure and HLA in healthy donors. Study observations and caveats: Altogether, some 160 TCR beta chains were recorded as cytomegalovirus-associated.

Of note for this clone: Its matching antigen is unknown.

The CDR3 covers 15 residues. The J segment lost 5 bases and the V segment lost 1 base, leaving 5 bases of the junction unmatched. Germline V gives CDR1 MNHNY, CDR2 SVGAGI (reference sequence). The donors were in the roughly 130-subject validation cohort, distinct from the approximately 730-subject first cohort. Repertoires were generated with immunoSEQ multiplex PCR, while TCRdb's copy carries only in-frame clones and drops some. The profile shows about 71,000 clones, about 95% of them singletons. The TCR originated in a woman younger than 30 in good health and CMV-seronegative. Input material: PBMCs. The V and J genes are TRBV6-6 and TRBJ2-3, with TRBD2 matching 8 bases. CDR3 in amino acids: CASSYLAGGGDTQYF. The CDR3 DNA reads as TGTGCCAGCAGTTACTTGGCGGGGGGAGGAGATACGCAGTATTTT.